One and the same sample provided the 8 T cell receptor beta chains below, sequenced in a study of T cells in Graves' hyperthyroidism and ophthalmopathy. Using RNA transcripts as the source, TCR beta CDR3 regions were amplified. First-round RT-PCR of the TCR CDR3 relied on the HTBI primer set. TCRdb analysed the multiplex PCR reads with MiXCR anew, one entry per CDR3 protein. Among 400,000 to 550,000 distinct CDR3 sequences listed, roughly a quarter were seen once. Material: blood. The receptors derive from a woman aged 30 to 39 with Graves' ophthalmopathy.

The chain uses TRBV10-3 and TRBJ1-3; no firm D call. The CDR3 contains 13 residues. Germline V gives CDR1 ENHRY, CDR2 SYGVKD. V lost 3 bases, J lost 9 bases, and 12 bases lay in between. CDR3 DNA: TGTGCCATCAGTGACCCGACCGGGATCACCATATATTTT. Translated: CAISDPTGITIYF.

This clonotype was counted at least ten times. This sequence joins TRBV10-3 and TRBJ1-1, with TRBD1 matching over 10 bases. The CDR3 has 13 residues. V lost 7 bases, J lost 7 bases, and 6 bases stayed unmatched. The V gene's germline CDR1 is ENHRY and CDR2 SYGVKD. This CDR3 reads CAIMPGQGREAFF. The CDR3 bases are TGTGCCATCATGCCGGGACAGGGGCGTGAAGCTTTCTTT.

V gene TRBV11-2 combines with J gene TRBJ2-7; D remains unclear. The CDR3 spans 11 residues. V was cut by 8 bases and J by 5 bases, with 10 bases left in between. From germline, CDR1 is SGHAT and CDR2 FQNNGV. CDR3 DNA sequence: TGTGCCAGCGACGAAGGGAACGAGCAGTACTTC. Translated, it gives CASDEGNEQYF.

The chain recombines TRBV15 with TRBJ1-2; D perhaps matches TRBD1 (6 bases). V was pared by 4 bases and J by 9 bases, with 18 bases between. The CDR3 is made up of 14 amino acids. Germline CDR1 LNHNV, CDR2 YYDKDF (reference sequence). The DNA for the CDR3 is TGTGCCACCAGCACCCAGGACAGTTTTAGGAGCTACACCTTC. Translation gives CATSTQDSFRSYTF.

This clonotype showed up just a few times. It may be a read error: a sequence one base away is much more abundant. This sequence joins TRBV11-2 and TRBJ2-2; TRBD2 matches 10 bases. The CDR3 runs to 16 residues. From germline, CDR1 is SGHAT and CDR2 FQNNGV. The CDR3 bases are TGTGCCAGCAGCTTACTAGCGGGGGCCCTATTCGGGGAGCTGTGTTTT. This gives the protein CASSLLAGALFGELCF.

This clonotype occurred many times. The chain is built from TRBV6-2 or TRBV6-3 and TRBJ2-2, with a possible D match to TRBD1 (5 bases). The germline V gene has CDR1 MNHEY and CDR2 SVGEGT. The length of the CDR3 is 16 residues. Trimming cost V 3 bases and J 6 bases, with 17 bases left between them. In DNA form, the CDR3 reads TGTGCCAGCAGTTATCTCGGTGAGACAGTCGCCGGGGAGCTGTTTTTT. Translating gives CASSYLGETVAGELFF.

This clonotype was picked up one time. Sequence at one end of the junction differs from germline and may be a read error. The chain recombines TRBV14 with TRBJ2-5, with D unresolved. Germline V gene data show CDR1 as SGHDN and CDR2 as FVKESK. The CDR3 runs 15 residues. The CDR3 spells CASSQGSGCQETQYF. The CDR3 DNA is TGTGCCAGCAGTCAAGGCTCAGGCTGTCAAGAGACCCAGTACTTC.

The chain joins TRBV28 to TRBJ2-5; 8 bases map to TRBD1. CDR3 length: 14 amino acids. Trimming took 5 bases from V and 3 from J; bases not matched to a gene: 5. Germline V lookup: CDR1 MDHEN, CDR2 SYDVKM. The CDR3 nucleotides are TGTGCCAGCAGTACCAGGGGGCCCAAAGAGACCCAGTACTTC. Translating it yields CASSTRGPKETQYF.